This TCR beta chain originates from a study of T cells in Graves' hyperthyroidism and ophthalmopathy. Study information: Peripheral blood samples were taken at initial diagnosis, prior to any treatment. Study-wide findings and caveats: Using 13 V-J features, a model discriminated ophthalmopathy from stable hyperthyroidism.

CDR1 is SGHAT and CDR2 is FQNNGV in the germline V gene. The CDR3 is 11 residues long. The V gene lost 1 base and the J gene lost 5 bases, with 3 bases spanning the gap. There are many counts of this clonotype. The target antigen is unknown. Patients were excluded because of uncontrolled infection, other autoimmune disease, pregnancy or lactation. Each diagnosis drew on symptoms, thyroxine, TRAb, thyroid ultrasound and orbital computed tomography findings. TCR beta CDR3 region amplification was performed from RNA transcripts. First-round RT-PCR targeting the TCR CDR3 was performed with the HTBI primer set. TCRdb passed the multiplex PCR reads through MiXCR, listing each CDR3 protein once. The sample records around 360,000 distinct CDR3 sequences, about 15% being singletons.

The sequenced sample consisted of blood. The V gene is TRBV11-2, the J gene TRBJ2-7; D gene uncertain. This receptor was taken from a woman aged 55 to 70 with Graves' ophthalmopathy. The CDR3, as DNA: TGTGCCAGCAGCTTAGTCAACGAGCAGTACTTC. This sequence encodes CASSLVNEQYF.